This T cell receptor beta chain appears in the sequencing data of a study of technical replicates of blood from a handful of donors. Profiling relied on immunoSEQ multiplex PCR, and the TCRdb table lists in-frame clones only, not all of them. The sample has about 80,000 clones; around 86% are singletons. The CDR3 extends over 15 amino acids. Germline CDR1 is SGHVS and CDR2 is FQNEAQ. V dropped 7 bases and J dropped 6 bases, with 19 bases sitting between them. The TCR comes from a human donor in good health. Some clones in this sample may be carry-over from other donors' samples. The J gene is TRBJ2-1, the V gene TRBV7-8, with D possibly TRBD2 on 6 matching bases. Input material: PBMCs. This CDR3 reads CASTLMRAGTNEQFF. The CDR3 nucleotides read TGTGCCAGCACCCTAATGAGGGCGGGAACCAATGAGCAGTTCTTC.